This T cell receptor (beta chain) was found in a study of T-cell memory formation after mild COVID-19. Study-level points and caveats: CD4+ contracting clones were found mainly in CM and EM, and CD8+ ones in EMRA. Some SARS-CoV-2-responding clones were already detected in memory before infection. Clones contracting across day 15 to 85 had a balanced CD4/CD8 profile; later expanding clones leaned CD4+. Confirmation of SARS-CoV-2 specificity was lacking for second-wave clones peaking day 37.

TCRdb reanalysed the 5' RACE reads using MiXCR and keeps one entry per CDR3 protein. This sample has 300,000 or so distinct CDR3 sequences, with about a sixth found just once. In the case of this clonotype: Its matching antigen is unknown.

This CDR3 has 12 amino acids. The V and J ends lost 5 bases and 6 bases, in that order; junction bases with no gene match: 5. CDR1 is DFQATT, CDR2 SNEGSKA, per germline (reference sequence). The chain combines TRBV20-1 with TRBJ2-3, with 7 bases identical to TRBD2. What was sequenced was PBMCs or a T cell subset sorted from them (not recorded which). The receptor's source is a man aged 18 to 35 who had mild COVID-19 (a few samples of this study predate the infection). Cell type and time point are not known. CDR3 nucleotide sequence: TGCAGTGCTTCGCCCGGGGGGGATACGCAGTATTTT. It yields the protein CSASPGGDTQYF.